The 21 T cell receptor beta chains below come from one sample, sequenced in a study of blood T cell repertoires in COVID-19. Method: immunoSEQ multiplex PCR; TCRdb's copy keeps in-frame clones and lacks some. This sample has about 410,000 clones, with roughly 91% found just once. The sample consisted of PBMCs or T cells enriched from blood (not recorded which). The source is a woman in her twenties or thirties who had recovered from COVID-19.

A note on this clone: A read error may account for a junction end that differs from germline. V and J are TRBV7-7 and TRBJ1-4; 8 nucleotides match TRBD1. In germline, CDR1 is SSHAT, CDR2 FNYEAQ (reference sequence). The CDR3 has 17 residues. The CDR3 DNA follows: TGTGCTAGCAGCTTAAGGACAGGGATGTTCCCTAATGAAAAACTGTTTTTT. It translates to CASSLRTGMFPNEKLFF.

V gene TRBV12-3 or TRBV12-4 combines with J gene TRBJ1-6, with unresolved D. The CDR3 has 13 amino acids. V lost 4 bases and J 4 bases, leaving 5 bases between the germline ends. The DNA of the CDR3 is TGTGCCAGCAGTTACGGTTATAATTCACCCCTCCACTTT. Its translation: CASSYGYNSPLHF.

This clone is a singleton in its sample. The V gene is TRBV20-1, the J gene TRBJ2-7; TRBD1 aligns across 8 bases. J lost 5 bases, V lost 3 bases, and 12 bases had no gene match. This CDR3 has 15 residues. From germline, CDR1 is DFQATT and CDR2 SNEGSKA (reference sequence). CDR3 coding DNA: TGCAGTGCTAGTCAACCGGACAGGGAAGGCAACGAGCAGTACTTC. It is translated as CSASQPDREGNEQYF.

The V call is TRBV2, the J call TRBJ1-3; perhaps TRBD1 as D (5 bases). This CDR3 region has 15 residues. V lost 6 bases and J 0 bases, leaving 12 bases between the germline ends. CDR1 and CDR2 (germline): SNHLY, FYNNEI. The CDR3 nucleotides are TGTGCCAGCAGAGGGACTGCTTTCTCTGGAAACACCATATATTTT. This sequence encodes CASRGTAFSGNTIYF.

This chain links TRBV10-3 with TRBJ2-3, with D maybe TRBD2 (7 bases). CDR3 length: 15 residues. CDR1 ENHRY and CDR2 SYGVKD come from the germline V gene. V was trimmed by 2 bases and J by 2 bases, leaving 11 bases between them. The CDR3 is CAISERGAPTDTQYF. CDR3 sequence (DNA): TGTGCCATCAGTGAGCGGGGGGCCCCCACAGATACGCAGTATTTT.

V is TRBV10-3 and J is TRBJ1-6, with a tentative D call TRBD1 (5 bases). The germline gives CDR1 ENHRY, CDR2 SYGVKD. This CDR3 has 14 residues. V was shortened by 7 bases and J by 10 bases, with 17 bases between the two germline ends. The CDR3 is CAITERGLGSPLHF. The CDR3 nucleotides read TGTGCCATCACCGAAAGGGGTCTGGGATCACCCCTCCACTTT.

The J gene is TRBJ2-1, the V gene TRBV5-1, with 7 bases identical to TRBD2. Germline lookup yields CDR1 SGHRS and CDR2 YFSETQ. J was trimmed by 2 bases and V by 6 bases; bases with no gene match: 8. This CDR3 contains 15 residues. The CDR3: CASTGSGQTYNEQFF. For the CDR3, the DNA is TGCGCCAGCACCGGTAGCGGGCAGACCTACAATGAGCAGTTCTTC. The whole variable domain, filled in from reference TRBV5-1 and TRBJ2-1, reads KAGVTQTPRYLIKTRGQQVTLSCSPISGHRSVSWYQQTPGQGLQFLFEYFSETQRNKGNFPGRFSGRQFSNSRSEMNVSTLELGDSALYLCASTGSGQTYNEQFFGPGTRLTVL.

The chain links TRBV14 to TRBJ1-4, with a possible D match to TRBD1 (6 bases). The length of the CDR3 is 15 residues. Per germline, CDR1 SGHDN and CDR2 FVKESK. V dropped 4 bases and J dropped 8 bases, with 17 bases sitting between them. The CDR3 bases are TGTGCCAGCAGCCTACTGACAGGCGTTTCCGAAAAACTGTTTTTT. Its translation: CASSLLTGVSEKLFF.

The chain carries TRBV11-2 and TRBJ1-5, with 8 positions matching TRBD1. V gave up 5 bases and J gave up 8 bases; unmatched junction bases: 8. CDR1 is SGHAT, CDR2 FQNNGV, per germline. There are 14 residues in the CDR3. CDR3 nucleotides: TGTGCCAGCAGCCCTCGACAGGGGCAAGAGCCCCAGCATTTT. The encoded protein is CASSPRQGQEPQHF.

For the CDR3, the DNA is TGTGCCATCAGTCCGGGACAGGGGTACTACGAGCAGTACTTC. Its protein product is CAISPGQGYYEQYF. The chain carries TRBV10-3 and TRBJ2-7; 10 nucleotides line up with TRBD1. The CDR3 has 14 residues. The germline V gene encodes CDR1 ENHRY and CDR2 SYGVKD. The V segment lost 5 bases and the J segment 3 bases; nucleotides outside the gene matches: 4.

This rearrangement joins TRBV19 to TRBJ1-4; unclear D gene. This CDR3 has 18 amino acids. Between the trimmed V and J ends, which lost 3 bases and 3 bases, there was a span of 20 bases. Germline CDR1 is LNHDA and CDR2 is SQIVND (reference sequence). CDR3 sequence: CASSMSRLSTTSNEKLFF. The CDR3 DNA sequence: TGTGCCAGTAGTATGTCTCGGTTGTCGACAACCTCTAATGAAAAACTGTTTTTT.

V is TRBV15 and J is TRBJ1-5; a possible D gene is TRBD1 (5 bases). The CDR3 is 14 amino acids. Trimming took 1 base from V and 6 from J, leaving 10 bases between them. CDR1 is LNHNV and CDR2 is YYDKDF in the germline V gene (reference sequence). CDR3 protein: CATSRVGEGQPQHF. DNA of the CDR3: TGTGCCACCAGCAGAGTAGGGGAGGGTCAGCCCCAGCATTTT.

The V call is TRBV9, the J call TRBJ1-2; TRBD1 agrees at 9 bases. The CDR3 is 17 amino acids. CDR1 is SGDLS and CDR2 is YYNGEE in the germline V gene. With 3 bases clipped from V and 4 bases from J, the junction kept 13 bases outside the gene matches. CDR3 in DNA: TGTGCCAGCAGCGGACGGGACAGGGAGGACACATTCTATGGCTACACCTTC. Translating it yields CASSGRDREDTFYGYTF.

The V call is TRBV30, the J call TRBJ1-4; D is perhaps TRBD1 (5 bases). CDR3 length: 14 amino acids. Germline lookup yields CDR1 GTSNPN and CDR2 SVGIG (reference sequence). V was clipped by 4 bases and J by 5 bases, with 14 bases between them. The CDR3 loop reads CAWTSGVANEKLFF. The DNA of the CDR3 is TGTGCCTGGACTTCGGGGGTGGCAAATGAAAAACTGTTTTTT.

The chain carries TRBV7-3 and TRBJ1-1, with D tentatively TRBD1 (6 bases). V lost 5 bases, J lost 6 bases, and 19 bases lay in between. CDR3 length: 15 amino acids. CDR1 and CDR2 (germline): SGHTA, FQGTGA. DNA for the CDR3: TGTGCCAGCAGCCCCCGTATTGAGTGGACAGCTGAAGCTTTCTTT. Protein: CASSPRIEWTAEAFF.

The chain couples TRBV9 to TRBJ1-1, with D unresolved. V was cut by 0 bases and J by 0 bases, with 6 bases left in between. CDR3 size: 14 residues. Germline CDR1 is SGDLS and CDR2 is YYNGEE. This CDR3 reads CASSVGHVNTEAFF. As DNA, the CDR3 is TGTGCCAGCAGCGTAGGACACGTGAACACTGAAGCTTTCTTT.

J is TRBJ2-1 and V is TRBV5-4; maybe TRBD1 (5 bases). With 4 bases removed from V and 4 bases from J, the gap between germline ends came to 15 bases. From germline, CDR1 is SGHNT and CDR2 YYREEE (reference sequence). The CDR3 covers 15 residues. CDR3 nucleotide sequence: TGTGCCAGCAGCGCTGACAGCCCCCGTTACAATGAGCAGTTCTTC. Protein: CASSADSPRYNEQFF.

This sequence joins TRBV9 and TRBJ1-5; 7 bases line up with TRBD1. There are 14 residues in the CDR3. Germline assignment: CDR1 SGDLS and CDR2 YYNGEE. With 4 bases clipped from V and 3 bases from J, the junction kept 4 bases outside the gene matches. CDR3 sequence (DNA): TGTGCCAGCAGCCAGGGGACAGACAATCAGCCCCAGCATTTT. It codes for CASSQGTDNQPQHF.

Written as DNA, the CDR3 is TGTGCCAGCAGAACAGGGTCCTACTATGGCTACACCTTC. This gives the protein CASRTGSYYGYTF. The gene calls are TRBV27 and TRBJ1-2; tentatively, D is TRBD1 (6 bases). The CDR3 is 13 residues long. Germline CDR1 and CDR2: MNHEY and SMNVEV (reference sequence). The V end lost 6 bases, the J end lost 3 bases, and 11 bases lay between the germline ends.

This clone was counted between two and nine times. The chain carries TRBV14 and TRBJ1-1; a weak D match, TRBD1 (5 bases). V was trimmed by 6 bases and J by 10 bases, leaving 12 bases between them. The CDR3 is 11 amino acids. CDR1 is SGHDN, CDR2 FVKESK, per germline. Here the CDR3 reads CASRREGVAFF. The CDR3 DNA is TGTGCCAGCAGGCGGGAAGGGGTAGCTTTCTTT. The whole variable domain, filled in from reference TRBV14 and TRBJ1-1, reads EAGVTQFPSHSVIEKGQTVTLRCDPISGHDNLYWYRRVMGKEIKFLLHFVKESKQDESGMPNNRFLAERTGGTYSTLKVQPAELEDSGVYFCASRREGVAFFGQGTRLTVV.

There are a few counts of this clone. CDR3 sequence (DNA): TGTGCCAGCAGCAAACAAATGAACACTGAAGCTTTCTTT. This translates into CASSKQMNTEAFF. The rearrangement uses TRBV12-3 or TRBV12-4 and TRBJ1-1; D remains ambiguous. The V gene lost 6 bases and the J gene lost 0 bases, with 8 bases spanning the gap. The CDR3 length is 13 residues.